The rows below give T cell receptor beta chains drawn from one sample of a study of tumor and adjacent non-tumor tissue in lung cancer. TCRdb reprocessed the multiplex PCR reads via MiXCR and lists one record per CDR3 protein. The repertoire has over 85,000 distinct CDR3 sequences, approximately 87% of them found once; the top ten carry 20% to 25%. The specimen was lung tumor tissue. Receptors were obtained from a man aged 65 to 79 with non-small cell lung cancer. CDR3s include the opening cysteine and the closing phenylalanine or tryptophan. Each record gives: J gene, V gene, CDR3 protein.

J: TRBJ2-3; V: TRBV28; CDR3: CTSSFSGGRGIDTQYF
J: TRBJ2-1; V: TRBV11-3; CDR3: CASSLVPTGGMGEQFF
J: TRBJ2-2; V: TRBV4-1; CDR3: CASSQRQKNTGELVF
J: TRBJ2-3; V: TRBV24-1; CDR3: CATRGDTRYF
J: TRBJ2-7; V: TRBV7-2; CDR3: CASSLARRVGSYEQYF
J: TRBJ2-7; V: TRBV29-1; CDR3: CSRKTGNREQYF
J: TRBJ2-5; V: TRBV12-3/TRBV12-4; CDR3: CASSLSREETQYF
J: TRBJ1-5; V: TRBV6-5; CDR3: CASSNRGASNQPQHF
J: TRBJ1-4; V: TRBV29-1; CDR3: CSVDPPGLGGEKPFF
J: TRBJ1-1; V: TRBV12-3/TRBV12-4; CDR3: CTSRDRQGNTEAFF
J: TRBJ2-3; V: TRBV5-1; CDR3: CATSLARAGAQYF
J: TRBJ2-1; V: TRBV29-1; CDR3: CSVDVPGVYNDQFF
J: TRBJ1-5; V: TRBV28; CDR3: CASSQVVLNQPQHF
J: TRBJ2-3; V: TRBV19; CDR3: CAIRDLAITQYF
J: TRBJ1-1; V: TRBV6-5; CDR3: CGSSYDQMNTEAFF
J: TRBJ1-1; V: TRBV29-1; CDR3: CSAQTSRGLSRSFF
J: TRBJ2-7; V: TRBV6-1; CDR3: CAGTELAGGPSTAGEQYF
J: TRBJ2-1; V: TRBV4-3; CDR3: CASTQGPAEAEYNEQFF
J: TRBJ2-7; V: TRBV27; CDR3: CASIVYAGTAYEQYF
J: TRBJ1-2; V: TRBV2; CDR3: CASSEATGSSNYSCTF
J: TRBJ1-3; V: TRBV12-3/TRBV12-4; CDR3: CASSSSLPHSGNTIYF
J: TRBJ2-1; V: TRBV7-6; CDR3: CASSRTSGINEQFF
J: TRBJ1-1; V: TRBV20-1; CDR3: CNARVGRRRDEAFF
J: TRBJ2-1; V: TRBV20-1; CDR3: CSARSPYPGRYEQFF
J: TRBJ1-4; V: TRBV11-2; CDR3: CASSRSKTSNERLFF
J: TRBJ1-2; V: TRBV7-9; CDR3: CASSSCPPGYTF
J: TRBJ1-5; V: TRBV12-3/TRBV12-4; CDR3: CASRVQGDGQPQHF
J: TRBJ2-1; V: TRBV5-4; CDR3: CASSLASGGYEHFF
J: TRBJ2-7; V: TRBV5-4; CDR3: CASRLGVAVEREQYF
J: TRBJ2-7; V: TRBV27; CDR3: CTSTLGQSTYEQYF
J: TRBJ1-5; V: TRBV12-3/TRBV12-4; CDR3: CASSCDRVQSQHF
J: TRBJ1-2; V: TRBV4-1; CDR3: CATCQERVNGYTF
J: TRBJ1-4; V: TRBV11-3; CDR3: CAISRTVSGDELFF
J: TRBJ1-2; V: TRBV28; CDR3: CASKNRVGAYGYTF
J: TRBJ1-2; V: TRBV11-1; CDR3: CTSSLKRYGYTF
J: TRBJ2-7; V: TRBV11-2; CDR3: CASSSPAGTPTYEQYF
J: TRBJ2-7; V: TRBV29-1; CDR3: CGVRTGPEQYF
J: TRBJ2-2; V: TRBV6-5; CDR3: CASCYYPPGTGGNGRDLFF
J: TRBJ1-2; V: TRBV5-4; CDR3: CASSLDTAFYGYTF
J: TRBJ1-2; V: TRBV7-9; CDR3: CASSPTLGGLNYGYTF
J: TRBJ1-1; V: TRBV6-5; CDR3: CPSSTGDLGIEAFF
J: TRBJ1-5; V: TRBV6-1; CDR3: CANSEETGGVQPQHF
J: TRBJ1-4; V: TRBV6-1; CDR3: CASSVSTAANEKLLF
J: TRBJ2-3; V: TRBV12-3/TRBV12-4; CDR3: CISSLRGTQYF
J: TRBJ2-6; V: TRBV29-1; CDR3: CSAHFGANDLTF
J: TRBJ2-2; V: TRBV11-2; CDR3: CASSLDSQSGGLLF
J: TRBJ1-2; V: TRBV28; CDR3: CASSLQGRGGGYTF
J: TRBJ2-7; V: TRBV29-1; CDR3: CRVLRTGLRDEQYF